These 2 T cell receptor beta chains were sequenced from one sample in a study of T cell responses to AZD1222 COVID-19 vaccine (dated by TCRdb to the early 2020s). Per the publication, the time point label means: baseline before first vaccination. Interpreted using the paper, the treatment or condition label stands for: meningococcal conjugate vaccine given as trial control. The library was made by the immunoSEQ multiplex PCR assay. TCRdb provides this immuneACCESS table in a form limited to in-frame rearrangements. Some clones are lacking; in checked studies, under half of them reflect an unresolved V gene, and why the rest are absent is not known. This sample has about 150,000 clones in its table, and 85% to 90% of those were observed once. 5.5% to 6% of the sample belongs to the ten largest clones. Sequences were derived from peripheral blood, sampled on day 0 of MenACWY control vaccination. These receptors were obtained from an adult in good health.

This clone was detected a few times. The V call is TRBV6-5, the J call TRBJ2-2; 8 bases map to TRBD1. V lost 8 bases, J lost 7 bases, and 6 bases stayed unmatched. CDR1 is MNHEY and CDR2 is SVGAGI in the germline V gene. This CDR3 region has 13 residues. The CDR3 protein is CASGQGFGGELFF. CDR3 nucleotide sequence: TGTGCCAGCGGACAGGGTTTTGGCGGGGAGCTGTTTTTT.

Of note for this clone: Germline and junction disagree at one end, which may indicate a read error. The chain joins TRBV6-1 to TRBJ1-5; D is undetermined. CDR1 and CDR2 from the germline V gene are MNHNS and SASEGT. This CDR3 comprises 13 residues. The chain's CDR3 is CASSEGRGGPQHF. Here the CDR3 DNA reads TGTGCCAGCAGCGAAGGACGTGGAGGGCCCCAGCATTTT.